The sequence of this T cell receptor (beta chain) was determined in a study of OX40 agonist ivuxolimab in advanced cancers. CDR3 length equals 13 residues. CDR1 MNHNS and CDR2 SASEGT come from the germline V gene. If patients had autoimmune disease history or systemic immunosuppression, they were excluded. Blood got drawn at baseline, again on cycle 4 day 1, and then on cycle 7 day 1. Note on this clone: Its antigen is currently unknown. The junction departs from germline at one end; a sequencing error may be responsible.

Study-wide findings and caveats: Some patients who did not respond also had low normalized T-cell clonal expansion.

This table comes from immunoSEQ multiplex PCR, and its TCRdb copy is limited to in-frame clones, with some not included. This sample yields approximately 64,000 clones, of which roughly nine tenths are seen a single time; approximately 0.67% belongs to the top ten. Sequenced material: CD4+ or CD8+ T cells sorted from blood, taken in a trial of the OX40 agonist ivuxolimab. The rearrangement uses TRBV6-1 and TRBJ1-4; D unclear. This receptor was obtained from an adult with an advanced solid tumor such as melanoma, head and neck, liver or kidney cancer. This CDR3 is CASREVGIEKLFF. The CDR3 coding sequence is TGTGCCAGCAGAGAAGTAGGGATTGAAAAACTGTTTTTT.